This T cell receptor beta chain was documented in a study of response to subunit inactivated influenza vaccine. The table lists this clonotype with many counts. This CDR3 is built from 14 residues. The V gene lost 1 base and the J gene lost 2 bases, with 8 bases spanning the gap. Each CDR3 protein is one row after TCRdb ran MiXCR on the RT-PCR reads. The sample records more than 450,000 distinct CDR3 sequences, roughly 12% being singletons. Separately, the same data were catalogued under a study of T cells expressing NK-cell markers. That study reports: It was by 5'RACE template switching with UMIs that TCR beta cDNA was made. Expanded clones of NKG2C+ T cells had an unclear HCMV specificity.

J is TRBJ2-5 and V is TRBV12-3 or TRBV12-4, with D possibly called TRBD1 or TRBD2 (5 bases each). The receptor was isolated from a man aged 45-65 years who received an inactivated influenza vaccine. The material was PBMCs from blood, obtained on the day of vaccination. CDR3 sequence (DNA): TGTGCCAGCAGTTTAGGGGGACGTCAAGAGACCCAGTACTTC. Translated, it gives CASSLGGRQETQYF.